The source of this TCR beta chain is a study of radiotherapy plus CTLA-4 blockade in lung cancer. On this clone itself: Its target is unknown.

The CDR3 loop spans 14 amino acids. Germline V gene sequence: CDR1 MNHEY, CDR2 SMNVEV (reference sequence). V shed 7 bases, J shed 7 bases, and the junction held 6 bases outside the gene matches. Study results and caveats: After treatment with radiotherapy plus ipilimumab, TCR clones that came from the tumor expanded in blood.

The table came from immunoSEQ multiplex PCR; TCRdb's copy has only in-frame clones and leaves some out. The sample contains 70,000 to 90,000 clones, more than 75% of which appear only once. The material was peripheral blood, obtained from a patient treated with radiotherapy plus ipilimumab. The genes are TRBV27 and TRBJ2-1, with 11 positions matching TRBD2. This sequence originates from a human donor with non-small cell lung cancer who had stable disease on radiotherapy plus ipilimumab. The CDR3 loop reads CASKLAGARNEQFF. Written as DNA, the CDR3 is TGTGCCAGCAAACTAGCGGGGGCCAGGAATGAGCAGTTCTTC.